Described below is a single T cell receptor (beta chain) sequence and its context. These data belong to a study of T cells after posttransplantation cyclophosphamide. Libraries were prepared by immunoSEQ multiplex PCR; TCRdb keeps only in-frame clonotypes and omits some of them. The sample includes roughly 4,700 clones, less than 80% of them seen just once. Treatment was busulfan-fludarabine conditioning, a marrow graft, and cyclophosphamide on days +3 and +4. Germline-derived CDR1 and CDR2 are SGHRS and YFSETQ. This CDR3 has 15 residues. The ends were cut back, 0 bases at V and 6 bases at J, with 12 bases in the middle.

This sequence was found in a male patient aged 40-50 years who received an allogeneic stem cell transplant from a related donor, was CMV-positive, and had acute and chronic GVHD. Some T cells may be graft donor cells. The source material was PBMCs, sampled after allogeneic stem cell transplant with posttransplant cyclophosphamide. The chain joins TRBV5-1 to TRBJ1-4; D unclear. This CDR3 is CASSLEPGSDEKLFF. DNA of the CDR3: TGCGCCAGCAGCTTGGAACCGGGGTCGGATGAAAAACTGTTTTTT.